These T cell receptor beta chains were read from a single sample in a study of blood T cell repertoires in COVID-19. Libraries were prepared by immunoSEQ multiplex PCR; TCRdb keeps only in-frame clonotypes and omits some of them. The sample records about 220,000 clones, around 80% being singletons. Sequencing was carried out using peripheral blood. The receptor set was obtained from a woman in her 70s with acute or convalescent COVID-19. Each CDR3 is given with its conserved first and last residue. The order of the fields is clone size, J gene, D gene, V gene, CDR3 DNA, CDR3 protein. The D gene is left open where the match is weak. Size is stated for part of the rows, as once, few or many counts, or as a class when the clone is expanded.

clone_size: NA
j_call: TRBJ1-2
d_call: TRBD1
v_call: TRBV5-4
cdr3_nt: TGTGCCAGCAGCTCACCGGGACAGGGATATGGCTACACCTTC
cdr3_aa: CASSSPGQGYGYTF

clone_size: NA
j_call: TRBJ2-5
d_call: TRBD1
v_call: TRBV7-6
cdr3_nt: TGTGCCACCCAGACCGGGACAGGGGCTGAGACCCAGTACTTC
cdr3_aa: CATQTGTGAETQYF

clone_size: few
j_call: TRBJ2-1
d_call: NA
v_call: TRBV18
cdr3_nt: TGTGCCAGCTCCCTCACTTCGACTAGTGGTGAGCAGTTCTTC
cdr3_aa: CASSLTSTSGEQFF

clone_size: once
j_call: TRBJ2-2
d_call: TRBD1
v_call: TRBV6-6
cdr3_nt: TGTGCCAGCAGTCGCGGACAGGGCCTCACCGGGGAGCTGTTTTTT
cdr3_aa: CASSRGQGLTGELFF

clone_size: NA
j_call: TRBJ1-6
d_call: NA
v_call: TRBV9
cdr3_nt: TGTGCCAGCAGCTCCCCCGAGGGTAAATCACCCCTCCACTTT
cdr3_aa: CASSSPEGKSPLHF

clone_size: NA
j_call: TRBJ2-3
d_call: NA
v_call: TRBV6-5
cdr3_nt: TGTGCCAGCCATACCACAGTGGCAGATACGCAGTATTTT
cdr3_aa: CASHTTVADTQYF

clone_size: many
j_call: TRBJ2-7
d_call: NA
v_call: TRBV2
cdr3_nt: TGTGCCAGCAGTAGGACAGGGACTACCCTCTACGAGCAGTACTTC
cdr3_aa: CASSRTGTTLYEQYF

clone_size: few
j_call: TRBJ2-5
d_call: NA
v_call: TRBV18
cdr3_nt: TGTGCCAGCTCACCGAGTACCGGGGGACGAGAGACCCAGTACTTC
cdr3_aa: CASSPSTGGRETQYF

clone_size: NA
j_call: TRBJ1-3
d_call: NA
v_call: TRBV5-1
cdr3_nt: TGCGCCAGCAGCTTGGGCAGGGCAAATGCCGGAAACACCATATATTTT
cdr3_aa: CASSLGRANAGNTIYF

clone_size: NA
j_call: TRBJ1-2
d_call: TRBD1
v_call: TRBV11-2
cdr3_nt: TGTGCCAGCAGCTTCCAGGGGGATGGCTACACCTTC
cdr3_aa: CASSFQGDGYTF

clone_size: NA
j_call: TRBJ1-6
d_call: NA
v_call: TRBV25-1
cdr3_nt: TGTGCCAGCAGAGAGGCAAATTCACCCCTCCACTTT
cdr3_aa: CASREANSPLHF

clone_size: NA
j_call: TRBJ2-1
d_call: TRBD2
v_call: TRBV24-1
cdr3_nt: TGTGCCACCAGTGATTCCGTACTAGCGGGGGGGAATGAGCAGTTCTTC
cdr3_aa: CATSDSVLAGGNEQFF

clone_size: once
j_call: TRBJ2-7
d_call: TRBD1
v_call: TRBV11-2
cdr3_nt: TGTGCCAGCAGCGTCGGACAGGGAGACGAGCAGTACTTC
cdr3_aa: CASSVGQGDEQYF

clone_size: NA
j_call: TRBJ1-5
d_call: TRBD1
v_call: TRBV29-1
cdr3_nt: TGCAGCGTGAGGGGGCAGGCGGATCAGCCCCAGCATTTT
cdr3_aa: CSVRGQADQPQHF

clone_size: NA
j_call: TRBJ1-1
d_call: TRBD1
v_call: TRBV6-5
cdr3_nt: TGTGCCAGCAAACCCGGGACAGGGGCAACTGAAGCTTTCTTT
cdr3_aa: CASKPGTGATEAFF

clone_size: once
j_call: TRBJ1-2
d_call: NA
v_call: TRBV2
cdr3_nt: TGTGCCAGCAGTGAAGTTCCAGGCGGCTACACCTTC
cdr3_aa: CASSEVPGGYTF

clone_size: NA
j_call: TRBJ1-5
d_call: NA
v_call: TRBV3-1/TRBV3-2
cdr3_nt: TGTGCCAGCAGCCAAGTATTCGGTTCGCATCAGCCCCAGCATTTT
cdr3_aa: CASSQVFGSHQPQHF

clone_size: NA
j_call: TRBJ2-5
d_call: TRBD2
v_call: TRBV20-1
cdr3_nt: TGCAGTGCTAGTTCTAGCGGGGGGGCATGGGAGACCCAGTACTTC
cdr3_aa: CSASSSGGAWETQYF

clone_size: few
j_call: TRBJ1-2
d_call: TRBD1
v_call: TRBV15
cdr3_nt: TGTGCCACCAGCAGAGAAATAACAGGGGCGTATGGCTACACCTTC
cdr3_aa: CATSREITGAYGYTF

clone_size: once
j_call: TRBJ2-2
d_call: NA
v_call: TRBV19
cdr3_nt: TGTGCCAGTAGCCAGATCGGGGGCGGGGAGCTGTTTTTT
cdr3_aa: CASSQIGGGELFF

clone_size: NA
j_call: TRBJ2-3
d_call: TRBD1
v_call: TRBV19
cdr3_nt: TGTGCCAGTAGCCCGAGTTTAGGGACAGCGGGCACAGATACGCAGTATTTT
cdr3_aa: CASSPSLGTAGTDTQYF

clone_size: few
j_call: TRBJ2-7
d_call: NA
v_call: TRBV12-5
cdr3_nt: TGTGCTAGTGCTCTAGACAGTCCCGCCTACGAGCAGTACTTC
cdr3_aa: CASALDSPAYEQYF

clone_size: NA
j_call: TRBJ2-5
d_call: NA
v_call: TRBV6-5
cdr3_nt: TGTGCCAGCAGTTCTGCGTCGGTTCAAGAGACCCAGTACTTC
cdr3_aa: CASSSASVQETQYF

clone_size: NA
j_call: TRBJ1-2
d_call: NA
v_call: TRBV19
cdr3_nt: TGTGCCAGTTCCCTTGGGGGGGCGGATCTCTATGGCTACACCTTC
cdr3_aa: CASSLGGADLYGYTF

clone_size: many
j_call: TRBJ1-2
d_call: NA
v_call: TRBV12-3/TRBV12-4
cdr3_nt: TGTGCCAGCAGTTTACAGGGAGGTGGCTACACCTTC
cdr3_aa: CASSLQGGGYTF

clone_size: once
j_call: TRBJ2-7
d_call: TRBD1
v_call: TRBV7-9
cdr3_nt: TGTGCCAGCAGCACCAAGACAGGGAGCTTGATCTACGAGCAGTACTTC
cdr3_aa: CASSTKTGSLIYEQYF

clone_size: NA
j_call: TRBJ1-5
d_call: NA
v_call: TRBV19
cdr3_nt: TGTGCCAGTAAGAGGGGAGAGGGGGTTTACAATCAGCCCCAGCATTTT
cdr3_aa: CASKRGEGVYNQPQHF

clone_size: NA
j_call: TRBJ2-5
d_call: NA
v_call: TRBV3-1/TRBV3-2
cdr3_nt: TGTGCCAGCAGCCATCACCGGGGGGCACGGGAGACCCAGTACTTC
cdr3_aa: CASSHHRGARETQYF

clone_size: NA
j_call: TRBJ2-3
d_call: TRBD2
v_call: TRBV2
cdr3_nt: TGTGCCAGCAGCAGGGATTTCGCGGGGGGGCACGATACGCAGTATTTT
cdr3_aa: CASSRDFAGGHDTQYF

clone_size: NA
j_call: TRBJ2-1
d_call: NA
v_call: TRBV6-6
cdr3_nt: TGTGCCAGCAGTAAACTAAATTCAGCGAGAGGTGAGCAGTTCTTC
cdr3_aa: CASSKLNSARGEQFF

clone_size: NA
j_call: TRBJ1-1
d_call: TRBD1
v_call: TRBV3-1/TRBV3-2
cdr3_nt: TGTGCCAGCAGCCGGACAGGGGCTGAAGCTTTCTTT
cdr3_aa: CASSRTGAEAFF

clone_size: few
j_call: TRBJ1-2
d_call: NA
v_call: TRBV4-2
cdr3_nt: TGTGCCAGCAGCCAAGATCCCGACTATGGCTACACCTTC
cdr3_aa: CASSQDPDYGYTF

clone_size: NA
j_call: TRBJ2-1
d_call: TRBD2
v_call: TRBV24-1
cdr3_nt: TGTGCCACCAGTGATTTTGAAGCGGGGGCCTACAATGAGCAGTTCTTC
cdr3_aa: CATSDFEAGAYNEQFF

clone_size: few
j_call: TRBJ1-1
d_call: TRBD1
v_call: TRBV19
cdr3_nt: TGTGCCAGTAGTCACCCCCGACAGGGGCTCACTGAAGCTTTCTTT
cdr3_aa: CASSHPRQGLTEAFF

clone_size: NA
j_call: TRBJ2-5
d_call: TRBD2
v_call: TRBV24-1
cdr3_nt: TGTGCCACCAGTGATTTGACTAGCGGGGAGATCCAAGAGACCCAGTACTTC
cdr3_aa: CATSDLTSGEIQETQYF

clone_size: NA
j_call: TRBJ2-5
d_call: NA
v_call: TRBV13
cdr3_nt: TGTGCCAGCACCCTGGGTGGAGGGGCCTCCCAAGAGACCCAGTACTTC
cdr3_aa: CASTLGGGASQETQYF

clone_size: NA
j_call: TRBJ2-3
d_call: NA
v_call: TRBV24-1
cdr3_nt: TGTGCCACCAGTGTCTCGACTGTTCAAGATACGCAGTATTTT
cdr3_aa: CATSVSTVQDTQYF

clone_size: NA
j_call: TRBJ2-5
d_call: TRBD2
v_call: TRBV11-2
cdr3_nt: TGTGCCAGCAGCACTAGCGGGGGACAAGAGACCCAGTACTTC
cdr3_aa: CASSTSGGQETQYF

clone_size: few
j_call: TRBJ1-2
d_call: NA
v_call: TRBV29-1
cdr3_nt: TGCAGCGTTGTCGAATCGGGGGGCTACACCTTC
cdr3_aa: CSVVESGGYTF

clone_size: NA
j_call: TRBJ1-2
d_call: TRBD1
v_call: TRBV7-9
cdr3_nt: TGTGCCAGCAGCTTAGCAGCGACAGGGCCTGGCTATGGCTACACCTTC
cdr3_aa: CASSLAATGPGYGYTF

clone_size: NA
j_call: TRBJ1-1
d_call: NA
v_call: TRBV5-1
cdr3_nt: TGCGCCAGCAGCTTGGTATCAGGGCGAGCTGAAGCTTTCTTT
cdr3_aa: CASSLVSGRAEAFF

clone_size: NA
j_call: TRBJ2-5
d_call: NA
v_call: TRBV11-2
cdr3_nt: TGTGCCAGCGCCGGGGGGCGCCAAGAGACCCAGTACTTC
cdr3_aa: CASAGGRQETQYF

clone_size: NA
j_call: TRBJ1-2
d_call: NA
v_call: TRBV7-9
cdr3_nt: TGTGCCAGCAGCCGGGGGGAGAATGGCTACACCTTC
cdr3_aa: CASSRGENGYTF

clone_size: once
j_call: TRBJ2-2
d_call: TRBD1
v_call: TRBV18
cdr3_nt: TGTGCCAGCTCACCACGGCCTACACTAGGGACAGGGAACACCGGGGAGCTGTTTTTT
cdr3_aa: CASSPRPTLGTGNTGELFF

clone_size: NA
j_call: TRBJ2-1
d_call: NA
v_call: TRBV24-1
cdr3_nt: TGTGCCGCAGCTGGACAGTCGAGCTCCTACAATGAGCAGTTCTTC
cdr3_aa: CAAAGQSSSYNEQFF

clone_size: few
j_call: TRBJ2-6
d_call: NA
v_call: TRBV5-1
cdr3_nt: TGCGCCACCTCGGAGGGCTCGGCTGGGGCCAACGTCCTGACTTTC
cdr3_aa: CATSEGSAGANVLTF

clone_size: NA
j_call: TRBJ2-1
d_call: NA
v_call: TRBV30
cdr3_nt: TGTGCCTGGAGTAAAGTACAGTACAATGAGCAGTTCTTC
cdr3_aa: CAWSKVQYNEQFF

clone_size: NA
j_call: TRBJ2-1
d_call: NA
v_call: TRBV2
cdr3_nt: TGTGCCAGCAGTGTCCGGGACTCTGACAATGAGCAGTTCTTC
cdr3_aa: CASSVRDSDNEQFF

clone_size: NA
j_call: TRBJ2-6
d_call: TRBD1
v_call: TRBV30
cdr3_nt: TGTGCCTGGAGGCCCGGGACAGGGTCCTCTGGGGCCAACGTCCTGACTTTC
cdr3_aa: CAWRPGTGSSGANVLTF

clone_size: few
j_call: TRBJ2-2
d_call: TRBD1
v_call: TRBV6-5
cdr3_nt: TGTGCCAGCAGTTTTACAGGGGTCGACACCGGGGAGCTGTTTTTT
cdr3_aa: CASSFTGVDTGELFF

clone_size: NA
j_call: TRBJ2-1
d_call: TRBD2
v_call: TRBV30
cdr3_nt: TGTGCCTCTGAGCGGGGGGGCCGGAATGAGCAGTTCTTC
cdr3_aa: CASERGGRNEQFF

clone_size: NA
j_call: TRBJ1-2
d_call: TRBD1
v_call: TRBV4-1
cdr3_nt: TGCGCCAGCAGCCAAGAAAGAGGACAGGGCGGTTTAGGTGGCTACACCTTC
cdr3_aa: CASSQERGQGGLGGYTF

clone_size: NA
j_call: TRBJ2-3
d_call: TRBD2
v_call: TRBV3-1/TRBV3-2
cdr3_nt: TGTGCCAGCAGCCGCCAGACTAGCGGGGGGGCATCGTTGGCAACAGATACGCAGTATTTT
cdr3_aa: CASSRQTSGGASLATDTQYF

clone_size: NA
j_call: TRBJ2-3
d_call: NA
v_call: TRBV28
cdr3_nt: TGTGCCAGCAGTTCCCCTCGGGATACGCAGTATTTT
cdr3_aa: CASSSPRDTQYF